The subject of this entry is one T cell receptor (beta chain). This sample stems from a study of shared clonotypes between healthy human individuals. In germline, CDR1 is SGHTA, CDR2 FQGTGA. The CDR3 spans 15 residues. Trimming stripped 4 bases from V and 3 bases from J, with 15 bases between. Genomic DNA of every subset was divided equally among multiple immunoSEQ plates. Here immunoSEQ multiplex PCR was the method, and the copy in TCRdb shows in-frame clones only, minus some. This table has hundreds of thousands of clones, about 80% appearing once. This clonotype was obtained from a middle-aged woman in good health. Some clones in this sample may be carry-over from other donors' samples. J is TRBJ2-5 and V is TRBV7-3, with D possibly called TRBD1 or TRBD2 (6 bases each). The specimen sequenced was PBMCs. The CDR3 DNA is TGTGCCAGCAGCTCCCCGGGGGCAGGGAAAGAGACCCAGTACTTC. Its translation is CASSSPGAGKETQYF.